This T cell receptor beta chain is drawn from a study of cytomegalovirus exposure and HLA in healthy donors. Study in general: Among the roughly 370 genotyped donors, approximately 82% were placed in the Caucasian-associated ancestry cluster.

13 Jbeta primers and 60 Vbeta primers were used for the PCR. Clones were sequenced by immunoSEQ multiplex PCR, and TCRdb holds only the in-frame ones, with some missing. The repertoire includes about 200,000 clones, 75% to 85% of them detected once, and around 1.4% sits in the top ten. Concerning this clone itself: Its antigen is currently unknown.

General study points: Most observed TCR sequences were rare, whereas some public TCRs were detected in many donors. Per published reports, the classifier diagnosed cytomegalovirus status with high specificity and sensitivity. The authors considered a cluster of highly shared sequence variants likely to be a sequencing artifact.

Sequenced input: PBMCs. This receptor was obtained from a girl aged 5 to 17 in good health and CMV-seropositive.

CDR3 DNA sequence: TGTGCCAGCAGCTCACTGACGACTCCAGCCATATATTTT. Amino acid sequence: CASSSLTTPAIYF. The genes are TRBV11-2 and TRBJ1-3; no clear D gene. This CDR3 region has 13 residues. Per germline, CDR1 SGHAT and CDR2 FQNNGV. V gave up 4 bases and J gave up 11 bases, with 15 bases separating them.